This is a list of T cell receptor beta chains from one sample in a study of CD8 T cells in Susac syndrome. TCRdb processed the immunoSEQ multiplex PCR reads anew with MiXCR; each CDR3 protein has one entry. The data hold 120,000 to 150,000 distinct CDR3 sequences, with 95% observed a single time. Specimen: CD4+ T cells from PBMCs. The receptors originated from a human donor with multiple sclerosis. Both conserved end residues are part of each CDR3.

>TRBJ2-7|TRBV13
CASSLEVGGVGSYEQYF
>TRBJ2-3|TRBV5-1
CASSQRPEGTDTQYF
>TRBJ1-2|TRBV9
CASSVDPMVAYGYTF
>TRBJ2-6|TRBV6-1
CASSRLGQGATGANVLTF
>TRBJ1-2|TRBV15
CATSIGQDVGYGYTF
>TRBJ1-5|TRBV7-9
CASSLSGVGNQPQHF
>TRBJ1-5|TRBV12-3/TRBV12-4
CASIGQGRNQPQHF
>TRBJ1-2|TRBV7-9
CASSHTDRGGSGYTF
>TRBJ2-3|TRBV28
CASGARRDTQYF
>TRBJ2-7|TRBV6-6
CASSYPTSGYEQYF
>TRBJ2-7|TRBV5-4
CASSLWKQGGEQYF
>TRBJ2-1|TRBV12-5
CASGFWGGPKNYNEQFF
>TRBJ2-1|TRBV20-1
CSARAAVGTEKRQFF
>TRBJ2-7|TRBV5-4
CASRRADSSYEQYF
>TRBJ1-2|TRBV9
CASSTADSYYGYTF
>TRBJ2-3|TRBV3-1
CASSMISGASTDTQYF
>TRBJ2-3|TRBV27
CASSALAFSTDTQYF
>TRBJ1-2|TRBV2
CASSEAGEGDGYTF
>TRBJ2-3|TRBV20-1
CSARRGFGDTQYF
>TRBJ2-3|TRBV29-1
CSTGTGADTQYF
>TRBJ1-1|TRBV19
CASSIEQGWNTEAFF
>TRBJ2-3|TRBV20-1
CSAIPASTDTQYF
>TRBJ2-5|TRBV20-1
CSARDFQGASLETQYF
>TRBJ1-5|TRBV12-3/TRBV12-4
CASSLMAGGQPQHF
>TRBJ1-5|TRBV5-6
CASSPQDSNQPQHF
>TRBJ2-3|TRBV7-3
CASGSRDTQYF
>TRBJ1-2|TRBV28
CASTKTGSYPYGYTF
>TRBJ1-4|TRBV9
CASSVSLGEKLFF
>TRBJ2-6|TRBV29-1
CSVQGIAGGLTSSGANVLTF